This T cell receptor beta chain is from a study of T cell responses to AZD1222 COVID-19 vaccine (dated by TCRdb to 2020 to 2023). For context, the study as a whole: A total of around 240 trial participants underwent TCR sequencing, of whom about 210 received two doses of AZD1222 and about 25 received two doses of the MenACWY control vaccine. Trial participants were enrolled into age subgroups of 18-55, 56-69 and 70-plus years, which contained 148, 28 and 57 TCR-sequenced participants, respectively.

The time point label on this specimen signifies: baseline before first vaccination. The treatment or condition label of this sample denotes: meningococcal conjugate vaccine given as trial control. Samples from vaccinated people were obtained from the UK trials COV001 and COV002, which included a single-blind randomized controlled phase 2/3 trial of AZD1222 (ChAdOx1 nCoV-19) in healthy adults. For TCRbeta chain sequencing, PBMC samples from trial participants were taken at day 0 and at day 28 after the second dose. The germline V gene (reference sequence) provides CDR1 LNHDA and CDR2 SQIVND. V is reduced by 1 base and J by 3 bases, leaving a spacing of 10 bases between them. Including the terminal cysteine and phenylalanine, the CDR3 comprises 15 residues. Only the CDR3 DNA is retained, 45 bases long and in frame from the first base. Notes on this clone: Its antigen remains undetermined. Base qualities are not at hand, and no much larger clone is one base apart.

Results the study describes overall, beyond this receptor: No day 14 peak-response samples were available, so repertoires were characterized only after the peak T cell response. Conclusions about previously exposed vaccinees were limited because only six AZD1222 recipients were SARS-CoV-2 seropositive at baseline. CD4 TCRs associated with the vaccine covered the entire spike protein, and the dominant responses were in regions 160-218 and 743-854. Participants were mostly white British and included more females than males, and it was suggested by the authors that clonal diversity may have been underestimated. Reportedly, close to half of the unique spike-specific TCRs recognized epitopes lying outside the regions that are mutated in the B.1.351 and B.1.1.7 variants. A significant rise in spike-specific TCR breadth and depth was observed after two AZD1222 doses relative to day 0 and relative to MenACWY recipients. In the small 56-69-year group, the increase in depth fell short of significance, most likely because of low power.

The CDR3 regions of human TCRbeta chains were analyzed by immunosequencing. Regarding the original processing steps: Repertoire TCRs were checked for matches against a reference library of SARS-CoV-2-specific TCRs that had been generated using the MIRA antigen-specificity platform. Breadth was defined as the fraction of unique TCRs that were SARS-CoV-2-associated. Depth was defined as the fraction of total T cells that were SARS-CoV-2-associated. Using the MIRA data, each spike-specific TCR was assigned both to the spike region to which the TCR was reactive and to a CD4 or CD8 class. Log10-transformed breadth and depth values were compared by one-way ANOVA with Sidak's multiple comparisons tests. The source is immuneACCESS, and TCRdb retained only in-frame sequences with V and J called. Part of the clones is not carried over; for the studies checked, unresolved V genes explain less than half of this, and the remainder is unexplained. V and J calls plus clone size are reproduced from that table; the DNA served to infer D and trimming. This sample gives over 100,000 clones in total; approximately 91% of them show up just once. Around 13% of the sample is held by the ten biggest clonotypes.

Sequenced here: peripheral blood, sampled on day 0 of MenACWY control vaccination. The chain links TRBV19 with TRBJ2-1, with a tentative D gene TRBD2 over 5 matching bases. The clonotype was recovered from an adult in good health. The DNA sequence is given as TGTGCCAGTAGTATAGTTGTAGGGAGCTACAATGAGCAGTTCTTC. It specifies CASSIVVGSYNEQFF.